This TCR beta chain was observed in a study of blood T cell repertoires in COVID-19. Study-wide context: Donors in the United States, Italy and Spain gave samples during acute or convalescent COVID-19.

As concerns this clone: The same CDR3 also results from other DNA sequences found in this sample.

The age range of participants was about 18 to 90 years, with residence in about two dozen US areas. Cohort assignment relied on participant-reported clinical history. How the authors handled the data: Estimation of nucleated cell counts relied on the amplification of reference gene primers. Here immunoSEQ multiplex PCR was the method, and the copy in TCRdb shows in-frame clones only, minus some. From that table come the V and J calls and clone size; the DNA was used to work out D and trimming. The sample holds some 430,000 clones; less than 95% are singletons and the top ten take around 0.6%. This CDR3 region has 13 residues. The V gene lost 7 bases and the J gene lost 6 bases, with 13 bases spanning the gap. CDR1 is MNHEY and CDR2 is SVGAGI in the germline V gene.

The sample comprised PBMCs or T cells enriched from blood (not recorded which). The chain combines TRBV6-5 with TRBJ1-5, with D possibly TRBD1 on 5 matching bases. The clonotype comes from a man between 18 and 29 years old who had recovered from COVID-19. The CDR3 nucleotides read TGTGCCAGCACTGCGGGGGTTACTCAGCCCCAGCATTTT. Its translation is CASTAGVTQPQHF.